Listed here are 11 T cell receptor beta chains from one sample, sequenced in a study of shared clonotypes between healthy human individuals. The repertoire was sequenced with immunoSEQ multiplex PCR; TCRdb's copy has only in-frame clones and lacks some. This sample has a few million clones, with roughly nine tenths found just once. Input material: naive CD4+ T cells sorted from blood. As to subset: CD45RA+ positively selected. These receptors were collected from a man aged 18 to 29 in good health.

The J gene is TRBJ2-1, the V gene TRBV4-1, with 11 bases matching TRBD1. Looked up from germline, CDR1 is MGHRA and CDR2 is YSYEKL. V was clipped by 4 bases and J by 7 bases; unmatched bases: 6. The CDR3 has 15 amino acids. CDR3 in amino acids: CASSRAGTGGNEQFF. The CDR3 nucleotides are TGCGCCAGCAGCCGAGCCGGGACAGGGGGTAATGAGCAGTTCTTC.

This chain links TRBV4-3 with TRBJ2-1; D gene unclear. Trimming removed 0 bases at V and 4 bases at J, with 4 bases between. Germline CDR1 is LGHNA and CDR2 is YSLEER. There are 13 residues in the CDR3. CDR3 loop: CASSQEEYNEQFF. The CDR3 nucleotides are TGCGCCAGCAGCCAAGAGGAATACAATGAGCAGTTCTTC.

In this sample, this clone turned up once. Different DNA sequences within this sample yield the same CDR3. CDR3 loop: CASSEGLAGGQETQYF. For the CDR3, the DNA is TGTGCCAGCAGTGAAGGCCTAGCGGGGGGGCAGGAGACCCAGTACTTC. The V gene is TRBV6-1, the J gene TRBJ2-5; 12 positions agree with TRBD2. This CDR3 has 16 amino acids. Trimming removed 1 base from V and 5 bases from J; junction bases left unmatched: 5. Per the germline V gene, CDR1 is MNHNS and CDR2 is SASEGT.

Notes on this clone: Other DNA sequences in this specimen translate into the identical CDR3. The chain joins TRBV7-2 to TRBJ2-2; D uncertain. CDR1 and CDR2 (germline): SGHTA, FQGNSA. Trimming left V 5 bases short and J 0 bases short, with 10 bases between. The length of the CDR3 is 15 residues. The CDR3 loop is CASSPGRANTGELFF. CDR3 nucleotides: TGTGCCAGCAGCCCCGGACGAGCGAACACCGGGGAGCTGTTTTTT.

The V and J genes are TRBV19 and TRBJ2-7; 12 bases are a match to TRBD2. Germline V gene sequence: CDR1 LNHDA, CDR2 SQIVND (reference sequence). This CDR3 comprises 16 residues. The J segment lost 3 bases and the V segment lost 6 bases, leaving 9 bases of the junction unmatched. CDR3 coding DNA: TGTGCCAGTAGAGCCACTCTAGCGGGAGGGGACTACGAGCAGTACTTC. Amino acid sequence: CASRATLAGGDYEQYF.

This rearrangement joins TRBV18 to TRBJ1-3; maybe TRBD1 (5 bases). CDR1 and CDR2 from the germline V gene are KGHSH and LQKENI. This CDR3 region has 16 residues. V lost 3 bases to trimming and J lost 7 bases, with 19 bases between them. The CDR3 DNA follows: TGTGCCAGCTCACCTGTCAGGGACGTTTCGCCCAACACCATATATTTT. This translates into CASSPVRDVSPNTIYF.

The rearrangement uses TRBV28 and TRBJ2-7, with a tentative D call TRBD2 (6 bases). The germline V gene encodes CDR1 MDHEN and CDR2 SYDVKM. Trimming cost V 7 bases and J 3 bases, with 13 bases left between them. The CDR3 runs to 13 residues. The DNA for the CDR3 is TGTGCCAGCATGAAAAGGGACTTCTACGAGCAGTACTTC. Its translation: CASMKRDFYEQYF.

V gene TRBV6-5 combines with J gene TRBJ1-5; D unclear. The CDR3 runs to 13 residues. CDR1 is MNHEY, CDR2 SVGAGI, per germline. V was cut by 2 bases and J by 6 bases, with 8 bases left in between. CDR3 DNA: TGTGCCAGCAGTTACGGATACGCTCAGCCCCAGCATTTT. Its protein product is CASSYGYAQPQHF.

This chain connects TRBV6-1 to TRBJ2-6; D uncertain. The CDR3 spans 13 residues. Germline CDR1 reads MNHNS; CDR2 reads SASEGT. Trimming removed 8 bases at V and 3 bases at J, with 8 bases between. The CDR3 spells CASLWYGANVLTF. CDR3 bases: TGTGCCAGCCTATGGTATGGGGCCAACGTCCTGACTTTC.

A word on this clone: The limits of the CDR3 on the DNA are not certain, so only TCRdb's listed CDR3 is given. The chain couples TRBV5-4 to TRBJ2-1. CDR1 SGHNT and CDR2 YYREEE come from the germline V gene (reference sequence). The CDR3 has 13 residues if both end residues are counted. This chain's CDR3 is CAVGVWGAGTEFF.

The chain is built from TRBV27 and TRBJ1-2; 8 bases are a match to TRBD1. The trim removed 6 bases at V and 5 bases at J, leaving 14 bases unmatched. CDR3 size: 16 residues. Germline V lookup: CDR1 MNHEY, CDR2 SMNVEV (reference sequence). CDR3 nucleotides: TGTGCCAGCAGCCCAGTCCAGGGGGCAGGAAGGTATGGCTACACCTTC. This translates into CASSPVQGAGRYGYTF.